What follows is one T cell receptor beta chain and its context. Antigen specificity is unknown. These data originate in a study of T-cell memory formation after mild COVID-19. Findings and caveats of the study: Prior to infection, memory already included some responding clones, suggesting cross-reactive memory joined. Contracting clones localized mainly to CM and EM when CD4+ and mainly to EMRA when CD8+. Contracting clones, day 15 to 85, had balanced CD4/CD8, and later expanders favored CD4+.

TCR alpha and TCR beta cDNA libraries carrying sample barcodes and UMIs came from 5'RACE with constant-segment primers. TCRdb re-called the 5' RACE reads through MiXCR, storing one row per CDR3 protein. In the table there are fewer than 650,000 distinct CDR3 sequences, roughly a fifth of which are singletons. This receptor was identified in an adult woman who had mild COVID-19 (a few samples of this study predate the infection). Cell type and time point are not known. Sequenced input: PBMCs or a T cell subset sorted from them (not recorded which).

CDR3: CASSPGLIDQPQHF. Written as DNA, the CDR3 is TGTGCCAGCAGCCCGGGGCTGATCGATCAGCCCCAGCATTTT. This chain connects TRBV5-5 to TRBJ1-5; the D gene is possibly TRBD1 (5 bases). Germline lookup yields CDR1 SGHKS and CDR2 YYEKEE (reference sequence). There are 14 residues in the CDR3. Trimming removed 4 bases at V and 5 bases at J, with 13 bases between.